Following are 31 T cell receptor beta chains from one sample sequenced in a study of blood T cell repertoires in COVID-19. Sequenced by immunoSEQ multiplex PCR; TCRdb stores in-frame clones only, minus some. The data hold some 150,000 clones, with 65% to 90% observed a single time. The sequenced sample was peripheral blood. These receptors were taken from a man aged 45 to 65 with acute or convalescent COVID-19.

The chain joins TRBV12-5 to TRBJ2-1; a possible D gene is TRBD2 (5 bases). The V gene lost 0 bases and the J gene lost 10 bases, with 13 bases spanning the gap. Germline values: CDR1 LGHNT, CDR2 FRNRAP. The CDR3 is made up of 14 amino acids. In nucleotides, the CDR3 is TGTGCTAGTGGTTTGGTATCCTCGGGGAACGAGCAGTTCTTC. It is translated as CASGLVSSGNEQFF.

The rearrangement joins TRBV6-4 to TRBJ2-3; TRBD2 matches 11 bases. Germline V CDR1 and CDR2: MRHNA, SNTAGT. The V gene end was trimmed by 5 bases and the J gene end by 2 bases; junction bases not matched to a gene: 3. The CDR3 contains 15 residues. The CDR3, as DNA: TGTGCCAGCAGTCTAGCGGGAGGATTCACAGATACGCAGTATTTT. Protein: CASSLAGGFTDTQYF.

CDR3 DNA sequence: TGTGCCAGCAGTCCCCAGGACAGGGACCTCTACGAGCAGTACTTC. It yields the protein CASSPQDRDLYEQYF. J is TRBJ2-7 and V is TRBV28, with 8 bases fitting TRBD1. The CDR3 spans 15 residues. V lost 5 bases and J lost 3; bases outside the gene matches: 9. Germline CDR1 MDHEN, CDR2 SYDVKM.

The chain couples TRBV5-1 to TRBJ2-1, with 8 nucleotides matching TRBD1. Trimming cost V 4 bases and J 2 bases; bases outside gene matches: 2. CDR1 and CDR2 (germline): SGHRS, YFSETQ. The CDR3 loop spans 14 amino acids. CDR3 loop: CASSMDRAYNEQFF. For the CDR3, the DNA is TGCGCCAGCAGCATGGACAGGGCCTACAATGAGCAGTTCTTC.

This rearrangement joins TRBV19 to TRBJ1-6; D not certain. This CDR3 is built from 14 residues. The V gene lost 5 bases and the J gene lost 7 bases, with 12 bases spanning the gap. CDR1 and CDR2 from the germline V gene are LNHDA and SQIVND (reference sequence). CDR3 nucleotide sequence: TGTGCCAGTAGTCAGGCAGTTCAGAATTCACCCCTCCACTTT. Protein sequence: CASSQAVQNSPLHF.

This chain joins TRBV28 and TRBJ1-4; D is ambiguous. Trimming took 4 bases from V and 5 from J, leaving 14 bases between them. The CDR3 runs 15 residues. The germline gives CDR1 MDHEN, CDR2 SYDVKM. Here the CDR3 DNA reads TGTGCCAGCAGTTCCCCAGGAGGACGGAATGAAAAACTGTTTTTT. As protein: CASSSPGGRNEKLFF. Filled out from reference TRBV28 and TRBJ1-4, the complete variable domain reads DVKVTQSSRYLVKRTGEKVFLECVQDMDHENMFWYRQDPGLGLRLIYFSYDVKMKEKGDIPEGYSVSREKKERFSLILESASTNQTSMYLCASSSPGGRNEKLFFGSGTQLSVL.

The chain uses TRBV28 and TRBJ1-2; the D gene is possibly TRBD1 (6 bases). This CDR3 is built from 16 residues. The ends were cut back, 5 bases at V and 6 bases at J, with 22 bases in the middle. The V gene's germline CDR1 is MDHEN and CDR2 SYDVKM. CDR3 residues: CASSVYTPGGKDGYTF. The CDR3 DNA is TGTGCCAGCAGTGTCTACACCCCGGGGGGCAAGGATGGCTACACCTTC.

The rearrangement links TRBV12-5 to TRBJ2-2, with TRBD1 as a possible D gene (5 bases). This CDR3 is built from 15 residues. Trimming pared 0 bases from V and 4 bases from J, leaving 9 bases between. In germline, CDR1 is LGHNT, CDR2 FRNRAP. The CDR3 is CASGLVVGPTGELFF. The CDR3 DNA is TGTGCTAGTGGTTTGGTAGTGGGGCCCACCGGGGAGCTGTTTTTT. The full variable domain, in which reference TRBV12-5 and TRBJ2-2 provide the parts outside the CDR3, is DARVTQTPRHKVTEMGQEVTMRCQPILGHNTVFWYRQTMMQGLELLAYFRNRAPLDDSGMPKDRFSAEMPDATLATLKIQPSEPRDSAVYFCASGLVVGPTGELFFGEGSRLTVL.

The V and J genes are TRBV7-3 and TRBJ2-2, with 10 bases identical to TRBD1. Germline trimming cut 3 bases from V and 4 bases from J; bases unmatched to any gene: 5. The germline V gene has CDR1 SGHTA and CDR2 FQGTGA. The CDR3 loop spans 16 amino acids. The CDR3 region is CASSLTGGGGTGELFF. The CDR3 bases are TGTGCCAGCAGCTTGACAGGGGGCGGCGGCACCGGGGAGCTGTTTTTT.

The V gene is TRBV6-2 or TRBV6-3, the J gene TRBJ2-5, with 12 nucleotides matching TRBD2. CDR3 length equals 16 residues. V shed 0 bases and J 4 bases; nucleotides not matched to a gene: 3. Germline CDR1 is MNHEY and CDR2 is SVGEGT. The CDR3: CASSYSRGLAGETQYF. CDR3 coding DNA: TGTGCCAGCAGTTACTCGAGGGGACTAGCGGGAGAGACCCAGTACTTC.

J is TRBJ2-1 and V is TRBV29-1, with a tentative D call TRBD2 (5 bases). V was shortened by 2 bases and J by 1 base, with 12 bases between the two germline ends. There are 15 residues in the CDR3. Germline lookup yields CDR1 SQVTM and CDR2 ANQGSEA. Here the CDR3 reads CSVEFSRGSYNEQFF. CDR3 DNA sequence: TGCAGCGTTGAATTCAGTCGGGGTTCCTACAATGAGCAGTTCTTC.

The chain links TRBV3-1 (or the pseudogene TRBV3-2) to TRBJ2-3; D perhaps matches TRBD2 (5 bases). Trimming stripped 5 bases from V and 7 bases from J, with 7 bases between. The CDR3 has 11 amino acids. Germline-derived CDR1 and CDR2 are LGHDT and YNNKEL (reference sequence). CDR3 bases: TGTGCCAGCAGCGCGGGCCATACGCAGTATTTT. It is translated as CASSAGHTQYF.

In its sample, this clone was seen a few times. The chain links TRBV18 to TRBJ1-5, with 10 bases that match TRBD1. The V gene's germline CDR1 is KGHSH and CDR2 LQKENI. J lost 6 bases, V lost 6 bases, and 11 bases had no gene match. The CDR3 spans 16 residues. In DNA form, the CDR3 reads TGTGCCAGCTCCCCCGGGACAGGGGATTTAGGTCAGCCCCAGCATTTT. The encoded protein is CASSPGTGDLGQPQHF.

The V and J genes are TRBV5-6 and TRBJ2-5; no reliable D call. The CDR3 consists of 11 residues. V was trimmed by 1 base and J by 5 bases, leaving 3 bases between them. The germline CDR1 and CDR2 sequences are SGHDT and YYEEEE. In DNA, the CDR3 is TGTGCCAGCAGCTTGCAGGAGACCCAGTACTTC. It specifies CASSLQETQYF. Together with reference TRBV5-6 and TRBJ2-5, the CDR3 gives the full variable domain: DAGVTQSPTHLIKTRGQQVTLRCSPKSGHDTVSWYQQALGQGPQFIFQYYEEEERQRGNFPDRFSGHQFPNYSSELNVNALLLGDSALYLCASSLQETQYFGPGTRLLVL.

The V call is TRBV3-1 (or the pseudogene TRBV3-2), the J call TRBJ2-7, with a weak D call TRBD1 (5 bases). Looked up from germline, CDR1 is LGHDT and CDR2 is YNNKEL (reference sequence). This CDR3 is built from 13 residues. Trimming removed 1 base from V and 7 bases from J, with 11 bases in between. CDR3 region: CASSQGSKGEQYF. The CDR3 DNA is TGTGCCAGCAGCCAAGGGTCCAAGGGGGAGCAGTACTTC.

CDR3 protein: CASSLTGDNEQFF. In nucleotides, the CDR3 is TGTGCCAGCAGCCTAACAGGGGACAATGAGCAGTTCTTC. The rearrangement joins TRBV7-2 to TRBJ2-1; 7 bases map to TRBD1. Germline assignment: CDR1 SGHTA and CDR2 FQGNSA. This CDR3 is built from 13 residues. The ends lost 5 bases at V and 5 bases at J; junction bases unmatched: 3.

This clone was picked up a small number of times. This chain connects TRBV14 to TRBJ2-1; D uncertain. V dropped 3 bases and J dropped 10 bases, with 10 bases sitting between them. Germline lookup yields CDR1 SGHDN and CDR2 FVKESK. The CDR3 runs to 12 residues. The DNA of the CDR3 is TGTGCCAGCAGCCAGAGTCCCATAGAGCAGTTCTTC. This codes for CASSQSPIEQFF.

The chain uses TRBV5-4 and TRBJ2-2; tentatively, D is TRBD1 (5 bases). Looked up from germline, CDR1 is SGHNT and CDR2 is YYREEE (reference sequence). Deletions cut 0 bases from V and 3 bases from J, with 12 bases between. This CDR3 has 16 residues. The CDR3 region has the DNA TGTGCCAGCAGCTTGGTGGGGCGAGGAGACACCGGGGAGCTGTTTTTT. It encodes CASSLVGRGDTGELFF.

V and J are TRBV10-2 and TRBJ1-1; TRBD1 is a possible D gene (6 bases). With 3 bases removed from V and 7 bases from J, the gap between germline ends came to 12 bases. The V gene's germline CDR1 is WSHSY and CDR2 SAAADI. The CDR3 spans 13 residues. As DNA, the CDR3 is TGCGCCAGCAGTGACAGGGGCTTCGATGAAGCTTTCTTT. It yields the protein CASSDRGFDEAFF.

This clone was counted a single time. The J gene is TRBJ2-5, the V gene TRBV14; TRBD2 is a possible D gene (5 bases). Germline CDR1 is SGHDN and CDR2 is FVKESK. The CDR3 totals 15 residues. Trimming stripped 0 bases from V and 5 bases from J, with 13 bases between. The CDR3 sequence: CASSQDQDFGETQYF. CDR3 nucleotide sequence: TGTGCCAGCAGCCAAGACCAGGACTTCGGGGAGACCCAGTACTTC. Supplemented by reference TRBV14 and TRBJ2-5, the full variable domain reads EAGVTQFPSHSVIEKGQTVTLRCDPISGHDNLYWYRRVMGKEIKFLLHFVKESKQDESGMPNNRFLAERTGGTYSTLKVQPAELEDSGVYFCASSQDQDFGETQYFGPGTRLLVL.

The chain is built from TRBV5-1 and TRBJ2-5; D gene ambiguous. Germline V lookup: CDR1 SGHRS, CDR2 YFSETQ. The V and J ends lost 4 bases and 1 base respectively, with 11 bases between them. This CDR3 has 14 residues. The CDR3 is CASSLRDVQETQYF. The CDR3 DNA is TGCGCCAGCAGCCTACGCGATGTCCAAGAGACCCAGTACTTC.

The chain couples TRBV3-1 (or the pseudogene TRBV3-2) to TRBJ1-4; perhaps TRBD1 as D (6 bases). Germline V gives CDR1 LGHDT, CDR2 YNNKEL (reference sequence). The CDR3 is 14 residues long. V was cut by 3 bases and J by 5 bases, with 10 bases left in between. CDR3 nucleotides: TGTGCCAGCAGCCACCGGACAGACAATGAAAAACTGTTTTTT. Translating gives CASSHRTDNEKLFF.

The chain links TRBV5-8 to TRBJ1-6; TRBD1 matches at 7 bases. Per germline, CDR1 SGHTS and CDR2 YDEGEE. The CDR3 totals 14 residues. V shed 9 bases and J 6 bases; nucleotides not matched to a gene: 9. The CDR3 is CATDDRARNSPLHF. CDR3 DNA: TGTGCCACTGACGACAGGGCGCGTAATTCACCCCTCCACTTT.

This chain links TRBV3-1 (or the pseudogene TRBV3-2) with TRBJ1-1; perhaps TRBD1 as D (6 bases). V lost 4 bases and J lost 0, with 9 bases in between. CDR1 is LGHDT, CDR2 YNNKEL, per germline (reference sequence). There are 14 residues in the CDR3. CDR3 region: CASSLGTLNTEAFF. DNA of the CDR3: TGTGCCAGCAGCCTCGGGACACTGAACACTGAAGCTTTCTTT.

This clone was counted a single time. In DNA, the CDR3 is TGTGCCAGCAGCGTGGGGGCGCGGGACACTGAAGCTTTCTTT. This encodes CASSVGARDTEAFF. The chain uses TRBV11-2 and TRBJ1-1; tentatively, D is TRBD1 (6 bases). V was pared by 5 bases and J by 3 bases, with 13 bases between. CDR1 is SGHAT, CDR2 FQNNGV, per germline. This CDR3 comprises 14 residues.

This clone was seen only a few times. The gene calls are TRBV5-1 and TRBJ2-5; D is perhaps TRBD2 (6 bases). The CDR3 spans 15 residues. Germline V gives CDR1 SGHRS, CDR2 YFSETQ. The V and J ends lost 0 bases and 4 bases respectively, with 13 bases between them. For the CDR3, the DNA is TGCGCCAGCAGCTTGGCCGGGGAGGCAGTAGAGACCCAGTACTTC. Its protein product is CASSLAGEAVETQYF.

The J gene is TRBJ2-5, the V gene TRBV11-3; D is unresolved. CDR3 length: 14 amino acids. Trimming cost V 1 base and J 4 bases, with 10 bases left between them. Germline values: CDR1 SGHNT, CDR2 YENEEA. In nucleotides, the CDR3 is TGTGCCAGCAGCTTAGCCACGCCCGGAGAGACCCAGTACTTC. It specifies CASSLATPGETQYF.

Here the CDR3 reads CAWSSPGGPEQFF. The CDR3 DNA reads as TGTGCCTGGAGCTCCCCCGGGGGGCCTGAGCAGTTCTTC. V and J are TRBV30 and TRBJ2-1; D is perhaps TRBD2 (7 bases). Germline CDR1 reads GTSNPN; CDR2 reads SVGIG (reference sequence). Trimming took off 3 bases at V and 9 bases at J, with 15 bases between the two ends. The CDR3 runs to 13 residues.

This clone was recorded only once. The chain has TRBV6-2 or TRBV6-3 and TRBJ1-2; 9 bases line up with TRBD1. The CDR3 runs to 16 residues. Trimming took 4 bases from V and 4 from J; bases not matched to a gene: 10. From germline, CDR1 is MNHEY and CDR2 SVGEGT. CDR3 loop: CASSSSGQGRTYGYTF. CDR3 bases: TGTGCCAGCAGTTCCTCCGGACAGGGGAGGACCTATGGCTACACCTTC.

The chain links TRBV19 to TRBJ2-3; the match to TRBD2 covers 8 bases. CDR1 LNHDA and CDR2 SQIVND come from the germline V gene (reference sequence). CDR3 length: 17 amino acids. Losses at the gene ends were 3 bases for V and 1 base for J; bases not matched to a gene: 9. CDR3 in DNA: TGTGCCAGTAGTATCTCGGGGGGGCCGGGGGGCACAGATACGCAGTATTTT. It codes for CASSISGGPGGTDTQYF.

This clone was detected ten times or more. The V call is TRBV16, the J call TRBJ2-7; D unresolved. Trimming took off 2 bases at V and 3 bases at J, with 8 bases between the two ends. The CDR3 runs 13 residues. Germline V gene lookup returns CDR1 KGHSY and CDR2 FQNENV. CDR3 in amino acids: CASSQSPYYEQYF. The CDR3 DNA reads as TGTGCCAGCAGCCAAAGTCCCTACTACGAGCAGTACTTC.